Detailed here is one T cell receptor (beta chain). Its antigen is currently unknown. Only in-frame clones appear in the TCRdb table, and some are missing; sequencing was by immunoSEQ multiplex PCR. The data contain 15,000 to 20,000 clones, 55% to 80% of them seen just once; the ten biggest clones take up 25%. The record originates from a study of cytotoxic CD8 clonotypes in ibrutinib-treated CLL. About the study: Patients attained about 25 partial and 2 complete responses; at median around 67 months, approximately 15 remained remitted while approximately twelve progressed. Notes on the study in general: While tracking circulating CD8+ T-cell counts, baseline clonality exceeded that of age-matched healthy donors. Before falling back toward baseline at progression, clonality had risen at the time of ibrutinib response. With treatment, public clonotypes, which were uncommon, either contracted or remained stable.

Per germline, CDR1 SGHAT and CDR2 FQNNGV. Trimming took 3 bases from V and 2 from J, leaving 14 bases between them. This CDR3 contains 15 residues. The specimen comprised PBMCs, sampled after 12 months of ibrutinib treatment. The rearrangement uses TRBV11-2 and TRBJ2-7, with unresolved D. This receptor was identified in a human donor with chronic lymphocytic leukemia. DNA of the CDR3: TGTGCCAGCAGCTTGGTGTGGCAGACGCCCTACGAGCAGTACTTC. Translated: CASSLVWQTPYEQYF.